The sequence of this TCR beta chain was determined in a study of identical twins. TCRdb reprocessed the 5' RACE reads via MiXCR and lists one record per CDR3 protein. The repertoire holds 450,000 or so distinct CDR3 sequences, 13% to 15% seen once, with approximately 0.98% in the top ten. CDR3 size: 14 residues. From germline, CDR1 is LNHDA and CDR2 SQIVND (reference sequence). Trimming removed 0 bases at V and 11 bases at J, with 14 bases between. These data were also reused for a study on yellow fever vaccine responses in identical twins.

This sequence originates from a woman between 18 and 29 years old in good health. Sequencing was carried out using CD4+ T cells sorted from blood. The chain links TRBV19 to TRBJ2-1; D is possibly TRBD1 (6 bases). The chain's CDR3 is CASSIDRPGAKQFF. In nucleotides, the CDR3 is TGTGCCAGTAGTATAGATCGCCCAGGGGCTAAGCAGTTCTTC. Full variable domain (missing parts from reference TRBV19 and TRBJ2-1): DGGITQSPKYLFRKEGQNVTLSCEQNLNHDAMYWYRQDPGQGLRLIYYSQIVNDFQKGDIAEGYSVSREKKESFPLTVTSAQKNPTAFYLCASSIDRPGAKQFFGPGTRLTVL.